This TCR beta chain came from a study of OX40 agonist ivuxolimab in advanced cancers. Across the whole study: Patients in the trial were receiving intravenous ivuxolimab every 2 weeks, at doses of 0.01 to 10 mg/kg. General study results and limits: There was clonal expansion of CD4+ and CD8+ blood T cells by week 6 at 0.1 to 3.0 mg/kg. Near-lowest levels of clonal expansion characterized partial responders at 0.1-3.0 mg/kg.

The investigators sampled blood at baseline, at cycle 4 day 1, and at cycle 7 day 1. Comment on this clone: Antigen specificity is unknown.

V lost 1 base and J lost 7; bases outside the gene matches: 6. The length of the CDR3 is 14 residues. Germline CDR1 is GTSNPN and CDR2 is SVGIG (reference sequence). Clones were sequenced by immunoSEQ multiplex PCR, and TCRdb holds only the in-frame ones, with some missing. The data hold about 82,000 clones, with almost 90% observed a single time. The J gene is TRBJ1-4, the V gene TRBV30; TRBD1 agrees at 7 bases. Sequencing was performed on CD4+ or CD8+ T cells sorted from blood, taken in a trial of the OX40 agonist ivuxolimab. The TCR sequence derives from an adult with an advanced solid tumor such as melanoma, head and neck, liver or kidney cancer. The CDR3, as DNA: TGTGCCTGGAGTGAGGGGGCCAGGAGTGAAAAACTGTTTTTT. This encodes CAWSEGARSEKLFF.